A single sample is the source of the 8 T cell receptor beta chains below, sequenced in a study of T-cell memory formation after mild COVID-19. TCRdb analysed the 5' RACE reads with MiXCR anew, one entry per CDR3 protein. Of hundreds of thousands of distinct CDR3 sequences listed, approximately 18% are singletons. The sample taken for sequencing was PBMCs or a T cell subset sorted from them (not recorded which). The receptors were gathered from a young man who had mild COVID-19 (a few samples of this study predate the infection). Cell type and time point are not known.

The chain couples TRBV6-1 to TRBJ1-1; D uncertain. The CDR3 runs to 14 residues. V was clipped by 4 bases and J by 2 bases, with 11 bases between them. Germline V gene sequence: CDR1 MNHNS, CDR2 SASEGT. The CDR3 DNA reads TGTGCCAGCAGTGCAGCCGGGAGTAACACTGAAGCTTTCTTT. Translation: CASSAAGSNTEAFF.

This clonotype was observed a handful of times. The chain uses TRBV7-2 and TRBJ2-2; 7 bases agree with TRBD1. CDR1 is SGHTA, CDR2 FQGNSA, per germline. The CDR3 consists of 16 residues. Trimming cost V 5 bases and J 0 bases; bases outside gene matches: 6. CDR3 nucleotide sequence: TGTGCCAGCAGCCTCCGACAGGGATCGAACACCGGGGAGCTGTTTTTT. This gives the protein CASSLRQGSNTGELFF.

The chain's CDR3 is CASSLAPGSTGELFF. The DNA for the CDR3 is TGTGCCAGCAGCTTAGCTCCGGGTTCCACCGGGGAGCTGTTTTTT. The chain uses TRBV7-9 and TRBJ2-2; unclear D gene. Germline V gene lookup returns CDR1 SEHNR and CDR2 FQNEAQ (reference sequence). The length of the CDR3 is 15 residues. V was clipped by 0 bases and J by 4 bases, with 9 bases between them.

V and J are TRBV6-4 and TRBJ2-1, with 10 bases lining up with TRBD2. The germline V gene encodes CDR1 MRHNA and CDR2 SNTAGT. Trimming at V came to 0 bases and at J to 9 bases, leaving 8 bases not matched to a gene. The CDR3 covers 16 residues. This CDR3 reads CASSDSGVAGGREQFF. In nucleotides, the CDR3 is TGTGCCAGCAGTGACTCGGGGGTAGCGGGGGGTCGTGAGCAGTTCTTC.

The chain has TRBV20-1 and TRBJ1-2; D not certain. Per the germline V gene, CDR1 is DFQATT and CDR2 is SNEGSKA (reference sequence). The CDR3 spans 16 residues. V lost 0 bases to trimming and J lost 0 bases, with 14 bases between them. The CDR3 reads CSARDRFKLANYGYTF. The CDR3 coding sequence is TGCAGTGCTAGAGATCGGTTTAAGTTAGCTAACTATGGCTACACCTTC.

The chain uses TRBV7-2 and TRBJ2-1, with D possibly being TRBD1 (7 bases). V lost 5 bases and J lost 6, with 17 bases in between. The germline V gene encodes CDR1 SGHTA and CDR2 FQGNSA. The CDR3 has 15 residues. The CDR3 is CASSLGQHGGNEQFF. The CDR3 region has the DNA TGTGCCAGCAGCCTGGGACAGCACGGGGGCAATGAGCAGTTCTTC.

This clonotype was picked up many times. Germline and junction disagree at one end, which may indicate a read error. This rearrangement joins TRBV5-1 to TRBJ2-5, with D possibly matching TRBD1 (6 bases). Germline values: CDR1 SGHRS, CDR2 YFSETQ. The CDR3 runs 13 residues. CDR3 DNA: TGTGCCAGCAGCTTGGACAGACAAGAGACCCAGTACTTC. This encodes CASSLDRQETQYF.

This clonotype showed up just once. The chain couples TRBV25-1 to TRBJ1-1; 10 bases match TRBD1. Trimming cost V 6 bases and J 10 bases; bases outside gene matches: 11. Per germline, CDR1 MGHDK and CDR2 SYGVNS. There are 14 residues in the CDR3. CDR3 nucleotides: TGTGCCAGCAGCCTGGGACAGGGGATCGGAGGAGCTTTCTTT. Translated: CASSLGQGIGGAFF.